This paragraph covers one T cell receptor beta chain sequence. The antigen it recognizes is unknown. No qualities accompany the bases; no much larger clone lies one base away. The time point label for this specimen denotes: baseline before first vaccination. The treatment or condition label, as the study defines it: meningococcal conjugate vaccine given as trial control. Vaccinee samples came from UK trials COV001 and COV002, including a single-blind randomized controlled phase 2/3 trial of AZD1222 (ChAdOx1 nCoV-19) in healthy adults. For TCRbeta chain sequencing, PBMC samples were collected from trial participants at day 0 and at day 28 after the second dose. The source of the sample is a study of T cell responses to AZD1222 COVID-19 vaccine (dated by TCRdb to 2020 to 2022). Looking at the study overall: TCR sequencing covered about 230 trial participants: some 210 given two doses of AZD1222 and some 25 given two doses of MenACWY control vaccine. Trial participants were enrolled by age into 18-55, 56-69 and 70-plus year subgroups, with 148, 28 and 57 TCR-sequenced participants respectively. What the work shows at the level of the full study, not this receptor alone: Reportedly, almost half of the unique spike-specific TCRs recognized epitopes lying outside the regions that are mutated in the B.1.351 and B.1.1.7 variants. The 56-69-year group was small, and its depth increase did not reach significance, likely because of low power. Participants were mostly white British and included more females than males, and it was suggested by the authors that clonal diversity may have been underestimated. A significant rise in spike-specific TCR breadth and depth was observed after two AZD1222 doses relative to day 0 and relative to MenACWY recipients. Vaccine-associated CD4 TCRs spanned the whole spike protein, with dominant responses in regions 160-218 and 743-854. Only a handful of AZD1222 recipients were SARS-CoV-2 seropositive at baseline, limiting conclusions about previously exposed vaccinees. Because no day 14 peak-response samples were available, repertoires were characterized only after the peak T cell response.

The CDR3 regions of human TCRbeta chains were subjected to immunosequencing. Regarding the original processing steps: TCRs in the repertoires were compared against a reference library of SARS-CoV-2-specific TCRs that had been generated with the MIRA antigen-specificity platform. Breadth meant the fraction of unique TCRs that were SARS-CoV-2-associated, whereas depth meant the fraction of total T cells that were SARS-CoV-2-associated. Using the MIRA data, each spike-specific TCR was assigned both to the spike region to which the TCR was reactive and to a CD4 or CD8 class. Log10-transformed breadth and depth values were compared by one-way ANOVA with Sidak's multiple comparisons tests. TCRdb took over this immuneACCESS table, retaining in-frame rearrangements with V and J assigned. Such tables are incomplete; in checked studies, under half of the missing clones stem from an unresolved V gene, and the remainder is unexplained. That table supplies the V and J calls and clone size; D and trimming were determined from the DNA. For this sample there are about 150,000 clones; less than 90% appear just once. The ten largest make up 5.5% to 6% of the sample.

For this chain, trimming is 7 bases at the V end and 4 bases at the J end, and the number of junction bases without a gene match is 5. Reading from cysteine to phenylalanine, the CDR3 counts 13 amino acids. Only the CDR3 portion is preserved as DNA: 39 bases, with reading frame beginning at the first base. CDR1 is given as MDHEN and CDR2 as SYDVKM, both from the germline V gene. Rearrangement joined TRBV28 to TRBJ1-2; TRBD1 fits 8 bases in the junction. Sequencing was performed on peripheral blood, taken on day 0 of MenACWY control vaccination. This sequence was found in an adult in good health. The nucleotide sequence is TGTGCCAGCAAAACAGGGGGAGCCTATGGCTACACCTTC. This translates into CASKTGGAYGYTF.